Shown below are 2 T cell receptor beta chains from a single sample sequenced in a study of regulatory T cells in long-lasting Graves disease. Time point given: newly diagnosed GD, antithyroid drugs for less than 3 months. TCR sequences were obtained from RNA taken from PBMCs. Combining iRepertoire HTBI primers with Arm-PCR of CDR3 regions, the authors built TCR beta libraries. In TCRdb, the multiplex PCR reads were re-called with MiXCR into one record per CDR3 protein. The repertoire includes around 360,000 distinct CDR3 sequences, around 15% of them detected once, and 20% to 25% sits in the top ten. These same records also appear under a second study, on T cells in Graves' hyperthyroidism and ophthalmopathy.

Sequencing was performed on peripheral blood mononuclear cells (PBMCs), taken at new diagnosis, from a patient treated with antithyroid drugs. Receptors originate from a woman younger than 35 with Graves disease.

In the case of this clonotype: A single base separates this from a much larger clone, so it may be a read error. The genes are TRBV12-3 or TRBV12-4 and TRBJ1-2; no definite D call. The CDR3 spans 14 residues. Trimming cost V 4 bases and J 4 bases, with 13 bases left between them. As DNA, the CDR3 is TGTGCCAGCAGTTCAGAAGGGCCTGGCTATGGCTACACCTTC. Protein sequence: CASSSEGPGYGYTF.

In this sample, this clonotype turned up many times. The CDR3 spells CASRSTGGGTEAFF. The CDR3, as DNA: TGTGCCAGCAGGTCTACAGGGGGAGGCACTGAAGCTTTCTTT. The chain couples TRBV6-1 to TRBJ1-1, with 8 bases that match TRBD1. Germline CDR1 is MNHNS and CDR2 is SASEGT. This CDR3 is 14 amino acids long. V shed 6 bases and J 4 bases; nucleotides not matched to a gene: 7.